This T cell receptor beta chain was recovered during a study of T cells after yellow fever vaccination (dated 2019 in TCRdb). Turning to the overall study: The SMART-Seq v4 Ultra Low Input RNA kit was used to prepare libraries from fractions with low cell numbers. To track T-cell clones before and after primary and booster YFV17D yellow fever vaccination, bulk TCR alpha and beta repertoires were sequenced longitudinally. Blood was collected at multiple timepoints before and after primary and secondary immunization, and bulk PBMC replicates and cell subsets were isolated. The cohort comprised two healthy male donors, one aged 18 to 29 and one aged 30 to 40 years. Study-wide findings and limitations: After the booster, most clones that had expanded after primary vaccination were detected again (about 95% of CD4 and about 88% of CD8), suggesting broad maintenance of memory. Compared with the primary T-cell response, the secondary T-cell response was faster but weaker, reaching its peak on day 5 rather than on day 15. Because the study included only two donors, the extent to which the findings can be generalized is limited. Computational filtering was required because FACS-sorted repertoires could contain abundant contaminating clonotypes from the bulk population. A small share of clonotypes was detected in both CD4 and CD8 compartments, with the overlap likely arising from convergent recombination.

The treatment or condition label of this sample denotes: live attenuated yellow fever vaccine strain. At each blood-draw timepoint, two biological replicates of bulk PBMCs were obtained. PBMCs were isolated from peripheral blood using a standard Ficoll-Paque protocol. RNA was extracted with TriZol from bulk PBMCs, CD4 and CD8 fractions, and dextramer-positive and dextramer-negative fractions. Here V drops 5 bases and J drops 0 bases, and the junction holds 7 bases not matched to any gene. The CDR3 has 15 amino acids, counting the end cysteine and phenylalanine. Just CDR3 DNA is preserved here, 45 bases in frame from base 1. Sequences SGHTA (CDR1) and FQGNSA (CDR2) are obtained from the germline V gene. Synthesis of TCR cDNA relied on 5'RACE template switching, a step that introduced a universal primer site along with unique molecular identifiers. Priming of cDNA synthesis was performed from both the TCR alpha and TCR beta constant segments. Library amplification involved two PCR steps, and the second step added sample barcodes and sequencing adapters. Sequencing of libraries was done on Illumina HiSeq 2500 (2x100 bp) or NovaSeq (2x150 bp). The paper's data handling went like this. MIGEC handled demultiplexing of reads and collapsing into UMI consensus sequences, while MiXCR performed V(D)J alignment. Using edgeR on replicate PBMC samples, clonotypes were called vaccine-responding if FDR was below 0.01 and the log2 fold change was above 5 up to day 15. Bulk clonotypes were assigned CD4 or CD8 identity according to which sequenced CD4 or CD8 repertoire held them at higher abundance. TCRdb trimmed the raw reads at Q25, called clones with MiXCR and kept productive beta chains. Under each unique CDR3 protein, matching rows form one entry showing the most common genes and DNA. TCRdb assigned the V and J calls; the authors' analysis was not used. Recorded for this sample are hundreds of thousands of distinct CDR3 sequences; around an eighth of them occurred a single time. The ten largest clones add up to more than 13% of the sample.

In this sample, this clonotype turned up a few times. Its antigen is still unknown. One base away there is no much larger clone; base qualities are not given. The rearrangement joined TRBV7-2 to TRBJ2-7; a stretch of 7 junction bases matches TRBD2. The sequence came from a man aged 30 to 45 who received the YFV17D yellow fever vaccine. The specimen was PBMCs, collected on the day of the yellow fever booster vaccination. CDR3 reads: CASSPTSETSYEQYF. The DNA sequence is TGTGCCAGCAGCCCTACTAGCGAGACCTCCTACGAGCAGTACTTC. The reference TRBV7-2 and TRBJ2-7 proteins fill in what lies around the CDR3, so the full variable domain reads GAGVSQSPSNKVTEKGKDVELRCDPISGHTALYWYRQSLGQGLEFLIYFQGNSAPDKSGLPSDRFSAERTGGSVSTLTIQRTQQEDSAVYLCASSPTSETSYEQYFGPGTRLTVT.